The T cell receptor (beta chain) described here comes from a study of a mutant IDH1 vaccine in newly diagnosed glioma (dated by TCRdb to the early 2020s). In the study overall: Vaccination started 4-6 weeks after radiotherapy alone, or was given together with temozolomide cycles in the groups whose treatment included chemotherapy. Of the approximately 30 treated patients, approximately 62% were male and about 40% were female, and a mean age of 40.4 years was recorded. Before enrollment, most patients had been given radiochemotherapy with temozolomide as standard therapy, while the rest had received either radiotherapy alone or temozolomide alone. The week-35 safety follow-up took place at visit V12, and the week-47 end of study took place at visit V13. Peripheral blood was collected at six visits: V03 (baseline), V05, V07, V10, V12 and V13. Longitudinal TCRB deep sequencing was done for roughly 23 treated patients, wherever samples were available for exploratory analyses.

Note on this clone: The antigen it recognizes is unknown. No clone much larger than this one lies a single base away; base qualities are absent.

As encoded in the germline V gene, CDR1 is MNHNS while CDR2 is SASEGT. Spanning cysteine to phenylalanine, the CDR3 consists of 15 amino acids. Only CDR3 DNA is held: 45 bases, read in frame from base 1. The germline V end is reduced by 5 bases and the J end by 4 bases; junction bases left unmatched: 8. Library preparation used the immunoSEQ multiplex PCR assay. The hsTCRB Kit was used according to the manufacturer's protocol to amplify rearranged TCR beta chain sequences. An Illumina MiSeq was used to sequence the TCRB libraries. The paper's processing steps were these. Demultiplexing, trimming and gene mapping were performed with the kit vendor's proprietary platform. Imported from immuneACCESS, the table was reduced by TCRdb to in-frame sequences with V and J called. These copies leave out some clones; in studies compared against another copy, an unresolved V gene accounts for under half, and the cause of the remainder is not known. From that table come the V and J calls and clone size; the DNA was used to work out D and trimming. The sample data list about 56,000 clones, and about 79% of these were observed just once. The ten largest clones add up to around 5% of the sample.

Study-wide findings and limitations: The authors stated that sample limitations prevented analyses of patient blood samples from being reproduced. Changes in the top peripheral T cell clonotypes picked up by TCRB sequencing did not appear to be linked to pseudoprogression. Immune responses induced by the vaccine were seen in 93.3% of patients across multiple MHC alleles. PBMC samples for TCRB deep sequencing were selected based on availability.

The sample's time point label is to be understood as: week 47, end of study. Each vaccine dose, consisting of 300 ug of a 20-mer mutant IDH1 peptide in Montanide, was administered subcutaneously with topical imiquimod. Eight vaccinations were administered to patients in weeks 1, 3, 5, 7, 11, 15, 19 and 23, corresponding to visits V03 through V10. Newly diagnosed WHO grade 3 or 4 IDH1-mutant astrocytomas showing loss of nuclear ATRX were present in the donors. The samples were drawn from NOA16, a multicentre, single-arm, open-label phase I trial in Germany that tested a mutant IDH1 peptide vaccine in humans for the first time. The DNeasy Blood and Tissue Kit was used to extract genomic DNA from EDTA blood for TCRB sequencing.

The V gene is TRBV6-1 and the J gene is TRBJ1-2, with TRBD1 identical over 9 junction bases. The starting material was PBMCs, obtained from a glioma patient whose treatment included an IDH1 peptide vaccine. The receptor was derived from a man between 50 and 59 years old with glioma. Read as DNA, the sequence is TGTGCCAGCAGTATACAGGGGGCTCTTATCTATGGCTACACCTTC. It translates as CASSIQGALIYGYTF.